This T cell receptor beta chain appears in the sequencing data of a study of shared clonotypes between healthy human individuals. Study-wide results and limits: Tissues were not sampled, only blood, and their repertoires likely differ.

The CDR3 sequence is 12 residues long. CDR1 and CDR2 from the germline V gene are SGHRS and YFSETQ. Trimming took 4 bases from V and 3 from J, leaving 8 bases between them. Worth noting for this clone: What it binds is not known.

The assay was immunoSEQ multiplex PCR, and TCRdb's table has in-frame clones only and misses some. The sample lists fewer than 1.4 million clones; 75% to 80% were seen once. Sample: memory CD4+ T cells from PBMCs. Specified subset: CD45RA-negative fraction. V and J are TRBV5-1 and TRBJ2-7, with D possibly TRBD2 on 5 matching bases. The sequence derives from a man in his late teens or twenties in good health. Some clones in this sample may be carry-over from other donors' samples. The CDR3 is CASSPDFYEQYF. The CDR3 DNA reads as TGCGCCAGCAGCCCGGACTTCTACGAGCAGTACTTC. Supplemented by reference TRBV5-1 and TRBJ2-7, the full variable domain reads KAGVTQTPRYLIKTRGQQVTLSCSPISGHRSVSWYQQTPGQGLQFLFEYFSETQRNKGNFPGRFSGRQFSNSRSEMNVSTLELGDSALYLCASSPDFYEQYFGPGTRLTVT.